Presented here are 30 T cell receptor beta chains from one specimen sequenced in a study of T-cell memory formation after mild COVID-19. TCRdb fed the 5' RACE reads into MiXCR, producing one record per CDR3 protein. Of about 350,000 distinct CDR3 sequences in the sample, around an eighth were seen once. The sequenced material came from PBMCs or a T cell subset sorted from them (not recorded which). Receptors were obtained from a man between 18 and 35 years old who had mild COVID-19 (a few samples of this study predate the infection). Cell type and time point are not known.

The V gene is TRBV12-3 or TRBV12-4, the J gene TRBJ2-2; 10 nucleotides match TRBD1. V gave up 2 bases and J gave up 4 bases; unmatched junction bases: 7. The CDR3 has 17 amino acids. The CDR3 sequence is CASSLTAGTGVTGELFF. For the CDR3, the DNA is TGTGCCAGCAGTTTAACCGCCGGGACAGGGGTCACCGGGGAGCTGTTTTTT.

This clonotype was counted only a few times. The junction shows a germline mismatch at one end, possibly a read error. CDR3 sequence: CSARDPNF. CDR3 bases: TGCAGTGCTAGAGATCCAAACTTC. The chain uses TRBV20-1 and TRBJ2-7; unclear D gene. This CDR3 comprises 8 residues. Germline V lookup: CDR1 DFQATT, CDR2 SNEGSKA (reference sequence).

This clonotype was picked up a small number of times. The chain recombines TRBV7-2 with TRBJ2-5, with D uncertain. The V gene's germline CDR1 is SGHTA and CDR2 FQGNSA. V dropped 4 bases and J dropped 6 bases, with 15 bases sitting between them. The CDR3 sequence is 14 residues long. Written as DNA, the CDR3 is TGTGCCAGCAGCTCCCCGCGCGTCGCCAAGACCCAGTACTTC. This sequence encodes CASSSPRVAKTQYF.

The chain recombines TRBV5-8 with TRBJ2-2, with D hard to call. V was cut by 3 bases and J by 1 base, with 16 bases left in between. The CDR3 has 17 amino acids. CDR1 and CDR2 (germline): SGHTS, YDEGEE. In nucleotides, the CDR3 is TGTGCCAGCAGCTCTAAAGGTGACAACTTGAACACCGGGGAGCTGTTTTTT. It yields the protein CASSSKGDNLNTGELFF.

J is TRBJ1-3 and V is TRBV5-1; D call uncertain. The CDR3 loop spans 15 amino acids. Trimming pared 2 bases from V and 1 base from J, leaving 10 bases between. Germline V gene sequence: CDR1 SGHRS, CDR2 YFSETQ. CDR3 sequence: CASSLLGDSGNTIYF. In nucleotides, the CDR3 is TGCGCCAGCAGCTTACTCGGGGATTCTGGAAACACCATATATTTT.

This clonotype was observed many times. The V call is TRBV6-5, the J call TRBJ2-2; D gene unclear. Trimming pared 2 bases from V and 2 bases from J, leaving 9 bases between. Per germline, CDR1 MNHEY and CDR2 SVGAGI. The CDR3 is 15 residues long. The CDR3 here is CASSYKRLNTGELFF. The CDR3 nucleotides are TGTGCCAGCAGTTACAAGAGACTTAACACCGGGGAGCTGTTTTTT.

The chain links TRBV7-9 to TRBJ2-7, with D unresolved. Trimming shortened V by 2 bases and J by 5 bases, and 10 bases separated the two germline ends. CDR1 and CDR2 (germline): SEHNR, FQNEAQ (reference sequence). The CDR3 is 13 residues long. CDR3 protein: CASSLIGGDEQYV. The CDR3 nucleotides read TGTGCCAGCAGCTTAATTGGCGGCGACGAGCAGTACGTC.

This clonotype was detected many times. J is TRBJ1-2 and V is TRBV7-2; TRBD1 is a possible D gene (5 bases). The CDR3 length is 15 residues. Germline V CDR1 and CDR2: SGHTA, FQGNSA. The V end lost 7 bases, the J end lost 4 bases, and 19 bases lay between the germline ends. CDR3 sequence reads: CASTPPTTAVYGYTF. The DNA of the CDR3 is TGTGCCAGCACCCCTCCCACGACAGCCGTCTATGGCTACACCTTC.

V gene TRBV20-1 combines with J gene TRBJ1-5; no firm D call. This CDR3 contains 12 residues. CDR1 and CDR2 from the germline V gene are DFQATT and SNEGSKA (reference sequence). Trimming removed 3 bases from V and 3 bases from J, with 6 bases in between. CDR3 bases: TGCAGTGCTAGCCACCCCAATCAGCCCCAGCATTTT. Amino acid sequence: CSASHPNQPQHF.

This clonotype was counted between two and nine times. The chain combines TRBV11-2 with TRBJ2-2, with 12 positions matching TRBD2. V shed 5 bases, J shed 0 bases, and the junction held 13 bases outside the gene matches. This CDR3 comprises 20 residues. Germline CDR1 and CDR2: SGHAT and FQNNGV. The CDR3 here is CASSAVGLLAGGSNTGELFF. The CDR3 DNA is TGTGCCAGCAGCGCCGTTGGGCTACTAGCGGGGGGCTCGAACACCGGGGAGCTGTTTTTT.

This clonotype turned up a few times. This rearrangement joins TRBV7-6 to TRBJ2-7, with D tentatively TRBD1 (6 bases). Trimming took off 6 bases at V and 4 bases at J, with 13 bases between the two ends. The germline gives CDR1 SGHVS, CDR2 FNYEAQ. The CDR3 has 13 amino acids. The CDR3 sequence is CASRPGAGYEQYF. The CDR3 bases are TGTGCCAGCAGGCCAGGGGCAGGATACGAGCAGTACTTC. Full variable domain (remainder filled in from reference TRBV7-6 and TRBJ2-7): GAGVSQSPRYKVTKRGQDVALRCDPISGHVSLYWYRQALGQGPEFLTYFNYEAQQDKSGLPNDRFSAERPEGSISTLTIQRTEQRDSAMYRCASRPGAGYEQYFGPGTRLTVT.

This clonotype was detected many times. The V call is TRBV25-1, the J call TRBJ1-6, with D possibly matching TRBD1 (5 bases). This CDR3 is 13 amino acids long. Germline CDR1 and CDR2: MGHDK and SYGVNS. Trimming left V 5 bases short and J 4 bases short, with 6 bases between. The CDR3 coding sequence is TGTGCCAGCAGTCCAGGGTATAATTCACCCCTCCACTTT. The encoded protein is CASSPGYNSPLHF.

The chain couples TRBV5-1 to TRBJ1-2; D is ambiguous. V was pared by 4 bases and J by 6 bases, with 13 bases between. Germline CDR1 is SGHRS and CDR2 is YFSETQ. The CDR3 covers 13 residues. The CDR3 DNA sequence: TGCGCCAGCAGCCGTGACTACAGTGATGGCTACACCTTC. It yields the protein CASSRDYSDGYTF.

This chain links TRBV7-8 with TRBJ2-5; 7 bases agree with TRBD1. Germline CDR1 and CDR2: SGHVS and FQNEAQ. CDR3 length: 14 residues. The trim removed 11 bases at V and 4 bases at J, leaving 13 bases unmatched. The CDR3 region has the DNA TGTGCCGCAGGGGGTTTCAGTGGGTCAGAGACCCAGTACTTC. This gives the protein CAAGGFSGSETQYF.

At least ten counts were recorded for this clonotype. This sequence joins TRBV30 and TRBJ2-5, with TRBD1 as a possible D gene (5 bases). V was trimmed by 3 bases and J by 1 base, leaving 9 bases between them. The CDR3 covers 13 residues. Germline assignment: CDR1 GTSNPN and CDR2 SVGIG (reference sequence). The CDR3 is CAWRGAFQETQYF. For the CDR3, the DNA is TGTGCCTGGAGAGGGGCCTTCCAAGAGACCCAGTACTTC. The whole variable domain, filled in from reference TRBV30 and TRBJ2-5, reads SQTIHQWPATLVQPVGSPLSLECTVEGTSNPNLYWYRQAAGRGLQLLFYSVGIGQISSEVPQNLSASRPQDRQFILSSKKLLLSDSGFYLCAWRGAFQETQYFGPGTRLLVL.

The CDR3 coding sequence is TGTGCCAGCAGTTCAGACAGTAATAATCAGCCCCAGCATTTT. It codes for CASSSDSNNQPQHF. V is TRBV6-6 and J is TRBJ1-5; TRBD1 might be the D (5 bases). The CDR3 covers 14 residues. Trimming removed 4 bases from V and 4 bases from J, with 11 bases in between. CDR1 is MNHNY and CDR2 is SVGAGI in the germline V gene (reference sequence).

This clonotype appeared many times. V gene TRBV5-1 combines with J gene TRBJ2-6, with TRBD1 matching over 8 bases. Trimming removed 0 bases from V and 12 bases from J; junction bases left unmatched: 8. CDR1 and CDR2 from the germline V gene are SGHRS and YFSETQ. The CDR3 sequence is 15 residues long. The CDR3 loop reads CASSLEWTGMGVLTF. CDR3 bases: TGCGCCAGCAGCTTGGAATGGACAGGGATGGGCGTCCTGACTTTC. Full variable domain (missing parts from reference TRBV5-1 and TRBJ2-6): KAGVTQTPRYLIKTRGQQVTLSCSPISGHRSVSWYQQTPGQGLQFLFEYFSETQRNKGNFPGRFSGRQFSNSRSEMNVSTLELGDSALYLCASSLEWTGMGVLTFGAGSRLTVL.

In this sample, this clonotype turned up a few times. The chain couples TRBV6-2 or TRBV6-3 to TRBJ2-7; no firm D call. CDR1 and CDR2 (germline): MNHEY, SVGEGT. V gave up 6 bases and J gave up 2 bases, with 14 bases separating them. This CDR3 region has 14 residues. This CDR3 is CASRQRRPTYEQYV. The CDR3 region has the DNA TGTGCCAGCAGACAGCGAAGACCAACCTACGAGCAGTACGTC.

This clonotype was seen many times. The chain is built from TRBV5-1 and TRBJ2-7, with 7 bases identical to TRBD1. The junction had 11 bases not matched to a gene; V was cut back by 0 bases and J by 8 bases. The CDR3 covers 15 residues. The V gene's germline CDR1 is SGHRS and CDR2 YFSETQ. Here the CDR3 reads CASSLADLDRDKQYV. CDR3 DNA sequence: TGCGCCAGCAGCTTGGCCGACCTCGACAGGGATAAGCAGTACGTC.

CDR3: CASRLPGVETQYF. The CDR3 coding sequence is TGTGCCAGCCGCCTCCCTGGGGTCGAGACCCAGTACTTC. The chain carries TRBV6-5 and TRBJ2-5, with D unresolved. Germline values: CDR1 MNHEY, CDR2 SVGAGI. V lost 8 bases and J 5 bases, leaving 15 bases between the germline ends. This CDR3 comprises 13 residues.

This clonotype was seen only a few times. The gene calls are TRBV7-2 and TRBJ2-5; 9 bases are a match to TRBD2. The CDR3 runs 15 residues. J was trimmed by 7 bases and V by 0 bases; bases with no gene match: 6. Germline V lookup: CDR1 SGHTA, CDR2 FQGNSA. The CDR3 DNA reads as TGTGCCAGCAGCTTAGCCGCGGGGGGGCCTGTGACCCAGTACTTC. Amino acid sequence: CASSLAAGGPVTQYF. The full variable domain, its missing parts supplied by reference TRBV7-2 and TRBJ2-5, is GAGVSQSPSNKVTEKGKDVELRCDPISGHTALYWYRQSLGQGLEFLIYFQGNSAPDKSGLPSDRFSAERTGGSVSTLTIQRTQQEDSAVYLCASSLAAGGPVTQYFGPGTRLLVL.

This clonotype was found many times. The chain has TRBV12-3 or TRBV12-4 and TRBJ2-2; D possibly matches TRBD1 or TRBD2 (5 bases each). Trimming removed 5 bases at V and 6 bases at J, with 10 bases between. This CDR3 contains 13 residues. The CDR3 here is CASSRRDPGELFF. CDR3 nucleotides: TGTGCCAGCAGTCGCAGGGACCCCGGGGAGCTGTTTTTT.

This clonotype was seen a few times. The gene calls are TRBV6-5 and TRBJ2-7; possibly TRBD2 for D (5 bases). Trimming took 0 bases from V and 7 from J, leaving 10 bases between them. The CDR3 is 13 residues long. Germline CDR1 is MNHEY and CDR2 is SVGAGI. CDR3 DNA sequence: TGTGCCAGCAGTTACTCGCCCTCGGGAGAGCAGTACGTC. This sequence encodes CASSYSPSGEQYV.

The rearrangement joins TRBV12-3 or TRBV12-4 to TRBJ1-1; D remains unclear. The CDR3 runs 14 residues. Trimming cost V 5 bases and J 4 bases, with 14 bases left between them. The CDR3 DNA sequence: TGTGCCAGCAGTCGGAGGGAGGGTACCACTGAAGCTTTCTTT. Translation gives CASSRREGTTEAFF.

The chain is built from TRBV9 and TRBJ2-3; TRBD2 might be the D (7 bases). The V and J ends lost 4 bases and 1 base respectively, with 16 bases between them. Germline V gives CDR1 SGDLS, CDR2 YYNGEE. The CDR3 extends over 16 amino acids. This CDR3 is CASSPRAGARTDTQYF. DNA for the CDR3: TGTGCCAGCAGCCCAAGGGCGGGGGCCCGCACAGATACGCAGTATTTT. The entire variable domain, with the rest obtained from reference TRBV9 and TRBJ2-3, is as follows: DSGVTQTPKHLITATGQRVTLRCSPRSGDLSVYWYQQSLDQGLQFLIQYYNGEERAKGNILERFSAQQFPDLHSELNLSSLELGDSALYFCASSPRAGARTDTQYFGPGTRLTVL.

The chain combines TRBV7-3 with TRBJ2-3; 9 bases agree with TRBD2. J was trimmed by 2 bases and V by 2 bases; bases with no gene match: 11. Germline assignment: CDR1 SGHTA and CDR2 FQGTGA. The CDR3 extends over 18 amino acids. In DNA form, the CDR3 reads TGTGCCAGCAGCTTAGGAGTGGGACTAGCCCCTTCCACAGATACGCAGTATTTT. Its protein is CASSLGVGLAPSTDTQYF.

The V call is TRBV5-1, the J call TRBJ2-5, with D maybe TRBD1 (6 bases). This CDR3 has 15 amino acids. V lost 0 bases and J 2 bases, leaving 11 bases between the germline ends. The germline CDR1 and CDR2 sequences are SGHRS and YFSETQ. This CDR3 reads CASSLGTDRQETQYF. The CDR3 DNA follows: TGCGCCAGCAGCTTGGGGACAGACCGACAAGAGACCCAGTACTTC.

This sequence joins TRBV29-1 and TRBJ1-1; D is unclear. Germline CDR1 and CDR2: SQVTM and ANQGSEA. V was shortened by 6 bases and J by 1 base, with 9 bases between the two germline ends. This CDR3 contains 12 residues. The CDR3 reads CSVRTENTEAFF. The CDR3, as DNA: TGCAGCGTGCGGACGGAGAACACTGAAGCTTTCTTT.

This clonotype was observed a handful of times. The chain carries TRBV19 and TRBJ2-1, with 10 bases lining up with TRBD2. The J segment lost 5 bases and the V segment lost 2 bases, leaving 6 bases of the junction unmatched. Looked up from germline, CDR1 is LNHDA and CDR2 is SQIVND (reference sequence). The CDR3 is 16 amino acids. The CDR3 sequence is CASSIQLAGGHNEQFF. The CDR3 DNA is TGTGCCAGTAGTATACAGTTAGCGGGGGGACACAATGAGCAGTTCTTC.

This clonotype was seen more than once but under ten times. The V and J genes are TRBV29-1 and TRBJ1-1, with D possibly TRBD1 on 6 matching bases. Germline assignment: CDR1 SQVTM and CDR2 ANQGSEA. This CDR3 comprises 12 residues. The V gene lost 6 bases and the J gene lost 7 bases, with 15 bases spanning the gap. CDR3 in DNA: TGCAGCGTCCCAGACAGAGGGGGTGAAGCTTTCTTT. Its translation is CSVPDRGGEAFF.